Sequencing of this T cell receptor (beta chain) was carried out in a study of cytomegalovirus exposure and HLA in healthy donors (dated by TCRdb to 2016 to 2017). About the investigation overall: According to an earlier analysis of several hundred of the donors, 200 million or so T cells yielded over 100 million unique TCR beta sequences and about 300 Gb of sequence data. The study was designed to test whether signatures of past pathogen exposure could be identified by cataloging public T cell receptors. An early release covering some 640 HLA-typed donors comprised roughly 300 gigabases of sequencing data and roughly 85 million unique TCR sequences. Typing coverage differed by locus: A, B, C, DRB1 and DQB1 were typed in roughly 620-630 donors, DQA1 in about 500, DPA1 in over 600, and DPB1 in roughly 470. Among roughly 400 genotyped donors of the cohort, an average of around 220,000 unique TCR beta nucleotide sequences was sequenced per donor, of which roughly 18% were non-productive. Both class I and class II loci were covered by HLA typing, at four-digit resolution. An earlier analysis of 587 of the donors used high-throughput TCR beta sequencing to judge whether each TCR beta V gene segment behaved as functional or pseudogenic. The study combined high-throughput TCR immunosequencing, statistical association of individual TCRs with disease status, and machine learning to predict cytomegalovirus infection status. A separate validation cohort of more than 100 different subjects was used in addition to the roughly 620-subject first cohort. Roughly five DR-DQ haplotypes were handled as single units for association and clustering, since linkage in the cohort was strong. Genome-wide SNP genotypes for about 60% of the roughly 700 donors were used in a later genetic analysis, which treated that subset as a discovery cohort. The study profiled the T cell repertoires of hundreds of subjects by immunosequencing and related them to cytomegalovirus serostatus. Every discovery cohort repertoire had been produced on one sequencing platform. Donor age, sex, ethnicity and CMV serostatus were compiled alongside the repertoire data. Of the roughly 390 genotyped donors, about 84% fell in the genetic ancestry cluster associated with self-reported Caucasian donors. Rather than using new phenotypic data, the later analysis identified candidate immune exposures from TCR beta sequences and from how often those sequences occurred across donors. In a later analysis, previously published TCR beta repertoires from some 640 donors were re-analyzed and high-resolution HLA genotyping was added so that TCR occurrence patterns could be studied.

This clone was seen just once. Its recognized antigen is unknown. No qualities accompany the bases; no much larger clone lies one base away. V is cut back by 1 base and J by 7 bases, with 15 bases in the junction unmatched. Reading the germline V gene gives CDR1 MGHRA and CDR2 YSYEKL. The CDR3 starts with the cysteine, ends with the phenylalanine, and has 19 residues. Of all the DNA, just the CDR3 is kept, 57 bases in frame from base 1. The cohort was made up of about 610 healthy bone marrow donors. At the time of sampling, every cohort member was nominally healthy, though immune exposures that went unrecorded were likely present. The donor was CMV seronegative and belonged to the group of 380 or so seronegative cohort members. Each donor provided a peripheral blood sample, and peripheral blood mononuclear cells were used for TCR beta sequencing. The Qiagen DNeasy Blood Extraction Kit was used to extract genomic DNA from the blood cell samples.

The research as a whole found: Linkage disequilibrium might explain the correlated functional status among segregating V segments, but an unknown experimental factor could not be excluded. In a later genetic analysis, a missense DCLRE1C variant was associated with V-gene and J-gene trimming of TCR beta chains, and the association was replicated in an independent cohort. The study listed 150 to 200 TCR beta chains as associated with cytomegalovirus. The cohort was sequenced for TCR beta chains only, and without alpha or paired-chain data the features that could be detected were limited. HLA typing was unavailable for some donors at each locus, so association tests used only the typed subset. Because counts were too low, about 17 rarely observed V segments, including chromosome 9 orphons, were excluded from the earlier analysis of 587 of the donors. Compared with the approximately 720-donor mean, donors in an Asian-associated ancestry cluster had fewer N-insertions in productive TCRs, according to a later genetic analysis. Sequencing depth was assumed to be roughly uniform across donors in the presence/absence analyses, though that assumption may not hold. A few of the identified cytomegalovirus-associated TCR beta chains were confirmed in vitro to be specific for cytomegalovirus antigens. In a later analysis, HLA-associated TCR beta chains showed more clonal expansion and lower generation probabilities than non-associated chains that were equally common. Immune exposure information for the cohort was limited to CMV serostatus. According to a later analysis, parvovirus B19, influenza, CMV and Epstein-Barr virus appeared linked to several top co-occurrence clusters. A cluster of highly shared sequence variants was judged likely to represent a technical artifact of the sequencing pipeline. An earlier analysis of approximately 540 of the donors showed that most TCR beta V segments appeared in productive rearrangements either about 87% or about 30% of the time, which broadly matched IMGT annotations. It was suggested by the authors that the approach could potentially be generalized to other disease states and immunological phenotypes. When HLA alleles, especially DR and DQ, strongly co-occurred, TCR associations were difficult to assign to individual alleles. At a false discovery rate of 0.05, a later analysis linked about 17,000 TCR beta sequences to specific HLA alleles. Most CMV-associated TCR beta chains appeared to be HLA-restricted in a later analysis, and the HLA associations seemed to be driven largely by CMV exposure. A further reported finding was that TCR beta sequences accurately predicted the HLA-A and HLA-B alleles for most subjects in the first cohort. In a later analysis, TCR association rates were found to vary across HLA loci, with the most associated TCRs seen for DRB1 alleles and the fewest for HLA-C alleles. Most TCR sequences were seen in very few donors, while some public TCRs were found in many individuals. Some IMGT-functional V segments, including TRBV6-2 and TRBV6-3, could not be distinguished by the 87-base-pair reads and were therefore excluded. The classifier was reported to diagnose cytomegalovirus status with high specificity and sensitivity in both the original cohort and the validation cohort.

Library construction relied on the immunoSEQ multiplex PCR assay. A mixture of 60 forward primers for TCR Vbeta segments and 13 reverse primers for TCR Jbeta segments was used in the multiplex PCR. The CDR3 region of rearranged TCR beta genes was amplified from genomic DNA by a multiplex PCR assay. Amplified TCR beta libraries were sequenced as 87-base-pair reads on the Illumina HiSeq System. For the original study's pipeline: A later analysis tallied 75 million to 95 million unique TCR beta chains across the roughly 610 repertoires, and around 10 million of those chains were shared by two or more donors. Raw reads were error-corrected and collapsed into unique sequences with a nearest-neighbor algorithm that merged closely related sequences to remove PCR and sequencing errors. Alignment of CDR3 sequences to IMGT reference sequences was used to assign V, D and J gene segments. For a sequence to be retained, a match of at least six nucleotides was required to both a V gene segment and a J gene segment. A rearrangement was called productive if the CDR3 had no stop codons and remained in frame with V and J, and every other rearrangement was called non-productive. CDR3 was defined according to IMGT convention as the region running from the second conserved V-encoded cysteine to the conserved J-encoded phenylalanine. The earlier analysis of more than 450 of the donors excluded sequences that lacked an unambiguous match to a single V gene segment. An earlier analysis of about 600 of the donors called V segments functional above 56.7% productive rearrangements and segregating when the between-donor standard deviation exceeded 5%. A statistical classification framework was developed to diagnose cytomegalovirus status using the catalog of TCR beta chain sequences. In a later analysis, TCR nucleotide sequences were compared against IMGT/GENE-DB human TR gene sequences so that V and J genes could be assigned. In a later analysis, CDR3 sequences and most-parsimonious VDJ recombination scenarios were assigned using the TCRdist pipeline. In a later analysis, each TCR beta chain was defined by its CDR3 amino acid sequence together with its V-gene family, and reads lacking a unique V-gene family were excluded. To address suspected cross-contamination and a sequencing artifact, a later analysis removed 592 highly shared, low-generation-probability nucleotide sequences. In a later analysis, a clonal expansion index was calculated for each public chain from normalized within-repertoire ranks of inferred template counts. Generation probabilities in a later analysis came from a VDJ recombination model fitted to out-of-frame rearrangements, and those results were checked against IGoR. In a later analysis, TCR-TCR, TCR-HLA and TCR-CMV co-occurrence was scored with hypergeometric tests, and a repertoire-size bias correction was applied to TCR pairs. False discovery rates were estimated in a later analysis by permuting HLA or CMV assignments 20 times. In a later analysis, co-occurring TCRs were grouped using DBSCAN, with TCRdist sequence similarity added in when clustering inside HLA-allele-positive subsets. Co-occurrence clustering excluded repertoires with fewer than 30,000 or more than 120,000 public chains, plus five with anomalous nucleotide sharing. TCRdb mirrors the immuneACCESS table, restricted to in-frame sequences. Some clones are absent from its copies; in checked studies, under half trace to an unresolved V gene, and the reason for the others is unknown. V and J calls and clone size are as listed in that table; D and trimming were resolved from the DNA. The table for this sample lists 110,000 or so clones; just under 80% of them were counted only once. The leading ten clones occupy under 1.5% of the sample.

The rearranged segments are TRBV4-1 and TRBJ2-5; TRBD2 fits 13 bases in the junction. The TCR comes from a man aged 25 to 40 in good health and CMV-seronegative. Sample: PBMCs. The CDR3 region: CASSQVLGLAGARRWTQYF. The nucleotide sequence reads TGCGCCAGCAGCCAAGTACTTGGACTAGCGGGGGCCAGGAGATGGACCCAGTACTTC.